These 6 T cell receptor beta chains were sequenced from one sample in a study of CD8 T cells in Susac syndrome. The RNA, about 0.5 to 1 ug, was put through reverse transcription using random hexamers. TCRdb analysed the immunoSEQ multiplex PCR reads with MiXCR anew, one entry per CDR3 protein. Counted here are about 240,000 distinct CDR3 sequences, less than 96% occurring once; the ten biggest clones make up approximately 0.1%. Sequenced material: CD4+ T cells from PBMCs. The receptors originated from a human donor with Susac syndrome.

This CDR3 is CASSLATSGGQYF. Here the CDR3 DNA reads TGTGCCAGCAGCTTAGCTACTAGCGGGGGTCAGTACTTC. The chain recombines TRBV7-2 with TRBJ2-4, with 11 nucleotides matching TRBD2. Germline V lookup: CDR1 SGHTA, CDR2 FQGNSA. The CDR3 is 13 residues long. The junction had 1 base not matched to a gene; V was cut back by 0 bases and J by 12 bases.

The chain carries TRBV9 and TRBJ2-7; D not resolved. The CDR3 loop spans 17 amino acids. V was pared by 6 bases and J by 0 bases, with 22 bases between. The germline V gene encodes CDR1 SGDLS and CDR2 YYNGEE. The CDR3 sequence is CASTPHLLSKNSYEQYF. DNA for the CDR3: TGTGCCAGCACCCCGCATCTACTAAGCAAAAACTCCTACGAGCAGTACTTC.

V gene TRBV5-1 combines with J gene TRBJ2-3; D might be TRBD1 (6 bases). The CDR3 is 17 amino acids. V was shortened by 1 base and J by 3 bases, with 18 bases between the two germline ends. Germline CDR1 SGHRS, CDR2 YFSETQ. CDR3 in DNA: TGCGCCAGCAGCTTGTATATGGGGGCGAGTTCGACAGATACGCAGTATTTT. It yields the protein CASSLYMGASSTDTQYF. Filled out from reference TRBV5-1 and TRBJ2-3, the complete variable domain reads KAGVTQTPRYLIKTRGQQVTLSCSPISGHRSVSWYQQTPGQGLQFLFEYFSETQRNKGNFPGRFSGRQFSNSRSEMNVSTLELGDSALYLCASSLYMGASSTDTQYFGPGTRLTVL.

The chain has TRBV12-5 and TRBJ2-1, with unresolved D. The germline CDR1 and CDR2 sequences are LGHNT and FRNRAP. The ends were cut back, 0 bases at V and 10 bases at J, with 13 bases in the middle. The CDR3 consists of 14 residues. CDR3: CASGLVPGDREQFF. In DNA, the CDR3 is TGTGCTAGTGGTTTGGTCCCGGGCGATAGGGAGCAGTTCTTC.

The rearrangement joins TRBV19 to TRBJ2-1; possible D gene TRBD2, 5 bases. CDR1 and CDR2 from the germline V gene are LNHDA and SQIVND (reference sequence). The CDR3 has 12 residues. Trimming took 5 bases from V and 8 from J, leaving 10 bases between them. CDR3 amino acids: CASSAAGDEQFF. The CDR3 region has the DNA TGTGCCAGTAGTGCCGCGGGCGATGAGCAGTTCTTC.

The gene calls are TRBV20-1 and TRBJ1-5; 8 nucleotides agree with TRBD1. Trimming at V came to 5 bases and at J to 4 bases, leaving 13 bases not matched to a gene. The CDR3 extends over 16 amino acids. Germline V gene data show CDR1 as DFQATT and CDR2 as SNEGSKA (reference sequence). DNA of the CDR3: TGCAGTGCTCCCTCCCCCGGGACAGGAGTAAATCAGCCCCAGCATTTT. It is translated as CSAPSPGTGVNQPQHF.